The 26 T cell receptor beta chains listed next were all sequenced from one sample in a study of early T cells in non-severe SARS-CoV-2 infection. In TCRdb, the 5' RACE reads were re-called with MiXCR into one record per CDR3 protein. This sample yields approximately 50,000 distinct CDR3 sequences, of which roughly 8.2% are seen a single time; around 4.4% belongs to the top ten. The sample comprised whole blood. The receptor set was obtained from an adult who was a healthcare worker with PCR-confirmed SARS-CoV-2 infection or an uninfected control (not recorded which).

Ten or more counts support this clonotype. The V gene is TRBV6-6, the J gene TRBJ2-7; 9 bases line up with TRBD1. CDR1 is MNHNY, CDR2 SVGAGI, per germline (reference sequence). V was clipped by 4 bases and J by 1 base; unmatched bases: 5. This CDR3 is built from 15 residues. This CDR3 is CASSSTDRGSYEQYF. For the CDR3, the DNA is TGTGCCAGCAGTTCCACGGACAGGGGATCCTACGAGCAGTACTTC.

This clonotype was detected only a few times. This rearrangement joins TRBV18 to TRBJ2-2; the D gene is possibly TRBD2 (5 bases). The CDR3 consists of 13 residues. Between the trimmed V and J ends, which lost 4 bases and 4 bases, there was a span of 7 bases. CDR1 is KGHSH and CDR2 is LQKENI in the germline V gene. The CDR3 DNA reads TGTGCCAGCTCACGCACTAGCACCGGGGAGCTGTTTTTT. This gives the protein CASSRTSTGELFF.

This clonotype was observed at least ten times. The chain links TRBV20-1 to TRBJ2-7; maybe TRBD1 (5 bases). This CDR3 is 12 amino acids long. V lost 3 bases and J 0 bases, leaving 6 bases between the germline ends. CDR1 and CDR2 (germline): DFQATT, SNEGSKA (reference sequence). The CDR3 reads CSARDNSYEQYF. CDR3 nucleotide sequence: TGCAGTGCTAGGGACAACTCCTACGAGCAGTACTTC.

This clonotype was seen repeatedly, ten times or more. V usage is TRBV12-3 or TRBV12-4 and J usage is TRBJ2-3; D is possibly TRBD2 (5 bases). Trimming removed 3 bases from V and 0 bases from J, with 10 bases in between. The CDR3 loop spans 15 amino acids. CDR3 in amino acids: CASSFGRTSTDTQYF. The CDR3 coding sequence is TGTGCCAGCAGTTTCGGCCGGACTAGCACAGATACGCAGTATTTT.

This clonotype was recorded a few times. DNA of the CDR3: TGTGCCAGCAGACGGACATTCAACACTGAAGCTTTCTTT. This translates into CASRRTFNTEAFF. The gene calls are TRBV6-1 and TRBJ1-1, with D maybe TRBD1 (5 bases). Germline V gives CDR1 MNHNS, CDR2 SASEGT. The CDR3 covers 13 residues. Trimming cost V 6 bases and J 2 bases, with 10 bases left between them.

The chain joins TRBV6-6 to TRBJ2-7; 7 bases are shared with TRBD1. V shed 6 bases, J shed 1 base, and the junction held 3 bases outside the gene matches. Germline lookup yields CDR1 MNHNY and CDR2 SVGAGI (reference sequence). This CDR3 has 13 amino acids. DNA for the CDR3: TGTGCCAGCAGAACGACAGGGTCCTACGAGCAGTACTTC. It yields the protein CASRTTGSYEQYF.

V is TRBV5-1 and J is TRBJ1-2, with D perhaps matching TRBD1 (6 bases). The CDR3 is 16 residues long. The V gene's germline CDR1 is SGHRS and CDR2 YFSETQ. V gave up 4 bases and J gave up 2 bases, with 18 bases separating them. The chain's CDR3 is CASSPGRTAKNYGYTF. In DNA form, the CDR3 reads TGCGCCAGCAGCCCAGGACGGACAGCGAAAAACTATGGCTACACCTTC.

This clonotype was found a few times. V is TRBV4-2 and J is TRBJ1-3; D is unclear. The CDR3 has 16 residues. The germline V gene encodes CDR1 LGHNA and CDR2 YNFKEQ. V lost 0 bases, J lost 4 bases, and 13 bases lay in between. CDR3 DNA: TGTGCCAGCAGCCAAGACGTCGCGGCTGGCGGAAACACCATATATTTT. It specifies CASSQDVAAGGNTIYF.

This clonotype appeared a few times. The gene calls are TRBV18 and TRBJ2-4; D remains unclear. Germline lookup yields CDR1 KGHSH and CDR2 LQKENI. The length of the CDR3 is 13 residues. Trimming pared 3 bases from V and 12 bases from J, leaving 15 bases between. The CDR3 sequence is CASSPGMQESQYF. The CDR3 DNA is TGTGCCAGCTCACCGGGCATGCAGGAAAGTCAGTACTTC.

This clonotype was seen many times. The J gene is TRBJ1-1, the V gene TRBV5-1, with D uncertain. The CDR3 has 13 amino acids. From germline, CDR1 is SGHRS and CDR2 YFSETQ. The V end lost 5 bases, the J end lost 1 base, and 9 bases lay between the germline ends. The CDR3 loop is CASRIAENTEAFF. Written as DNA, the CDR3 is TGCGCCAGCAGGATAGCGGAGAACACTGAAGCTTTCTTT.

This CDR3 is CAWRPSSYNSPLHF. The CDR3 region has the DNA TGTGCCTGGAGACCAAGCTCCTATAATTCACCCCTCCACTTT. This chain uses TRBV30 with TRBJ1-6; D not certain. The CDR3 runs to 14 residues. The V end was cut by 3 bases, the J end by 0 bases, with 6 bases between. Per the germline V gene, CDR1 is GTSNPN and CDR2 is SVGIG (reference sequence).

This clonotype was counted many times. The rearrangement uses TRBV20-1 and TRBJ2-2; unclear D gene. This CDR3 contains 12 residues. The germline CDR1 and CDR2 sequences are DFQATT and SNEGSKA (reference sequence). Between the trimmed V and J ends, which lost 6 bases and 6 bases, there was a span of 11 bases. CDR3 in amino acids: CSATHPAGELFF. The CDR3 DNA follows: TGCAGTGCCACTCATCCCGCCGGGGAGCTGTTTTTT.

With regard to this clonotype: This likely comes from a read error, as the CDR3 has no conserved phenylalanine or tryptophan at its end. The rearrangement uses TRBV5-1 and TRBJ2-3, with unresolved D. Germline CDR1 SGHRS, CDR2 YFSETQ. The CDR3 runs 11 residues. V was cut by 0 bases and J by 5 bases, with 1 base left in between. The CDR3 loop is CASSLGDTQYY. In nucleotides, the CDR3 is TGCGCCAGCAGCTTGGGAGATACGCAGTATTAT.

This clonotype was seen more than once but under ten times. CDR3 in amino acids: CASHLWDNKDYGYTF. The CDR3 DNA sequence: TGTGCCAGCCACCTCTGGGACAATAAGGACTATGGCTACACCTTC. This chain connects TRBV6-2 or TRBV6-3 to TRBJ1-2; TRBD1 is a possible D gene (6 bases). This CDR3 contains 15 residues. The germline V gene encodes CDR1 MNHEY and CDR2 SVGEGT. V lost 8 bases and J lost 3, with 19 bases in between.

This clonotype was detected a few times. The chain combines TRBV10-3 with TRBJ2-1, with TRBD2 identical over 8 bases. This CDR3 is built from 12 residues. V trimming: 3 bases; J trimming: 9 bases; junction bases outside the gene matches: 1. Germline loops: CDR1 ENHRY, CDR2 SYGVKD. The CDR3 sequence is CAISDTSGEQFF. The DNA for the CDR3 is TGTGCCATCAGTGATACTAGCGGTGAGCAGTTCTTC.

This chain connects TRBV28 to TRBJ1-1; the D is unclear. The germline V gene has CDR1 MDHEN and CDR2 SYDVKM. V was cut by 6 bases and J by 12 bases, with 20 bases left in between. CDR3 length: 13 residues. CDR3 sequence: CASRLPGSMATFF. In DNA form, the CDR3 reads TGTGCCAGCAGGCTACCGGGATCAATGGCAACTTTCTTT.

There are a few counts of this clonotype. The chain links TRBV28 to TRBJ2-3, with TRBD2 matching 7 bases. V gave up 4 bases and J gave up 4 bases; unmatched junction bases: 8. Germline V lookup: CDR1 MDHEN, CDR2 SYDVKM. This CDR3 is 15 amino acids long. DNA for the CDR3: TGTGCCAGCAGTTCCTCAGCGGGAAGGTCAGATACGCAGTATTTT. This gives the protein CASSSSAGRSDTQYF.

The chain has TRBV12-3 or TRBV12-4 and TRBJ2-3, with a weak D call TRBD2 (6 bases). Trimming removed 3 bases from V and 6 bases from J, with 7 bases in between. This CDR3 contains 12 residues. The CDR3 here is CASSFRGDTQYF. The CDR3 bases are TGTGCCAGCAGTTTTCGGGGGGATACGCAGTATTTT.

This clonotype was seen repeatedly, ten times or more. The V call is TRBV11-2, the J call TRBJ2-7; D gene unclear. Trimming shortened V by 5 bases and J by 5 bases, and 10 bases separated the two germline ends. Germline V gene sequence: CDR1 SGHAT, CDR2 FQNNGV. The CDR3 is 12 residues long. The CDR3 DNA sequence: TGTGCCAGCAGCCCACCCACCCACGAGCAGTACTTC. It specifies CASSPPTHEQYF. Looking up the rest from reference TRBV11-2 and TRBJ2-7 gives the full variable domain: EAGVAQSPRYKIIEKRQSVAFWCNPISGHATLYWYQQILGQGPKLLIQFQNNGVVDDSQLPKDRFSAERLKGVDSTLKIQPAKLEDSAVYLCASSPPTHEQYFGPGTRLTVT.

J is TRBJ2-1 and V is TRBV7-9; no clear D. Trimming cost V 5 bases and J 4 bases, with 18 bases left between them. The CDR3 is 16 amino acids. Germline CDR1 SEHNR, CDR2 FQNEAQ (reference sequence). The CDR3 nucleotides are TGTGCCAGCAGCGTACGGACGGAAAGGGTATACAATGAGCAGTTCTTC. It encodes CASSVRTERVYNEQFF.

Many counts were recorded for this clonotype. The DNA for the CDR3 is TGTGCCAGCCGCACCTTTAGCGGGAGGACAGATACGCAGTATTTT. Amino acid sequence: CASRTFSGRTDTQYF. The V and J genes are TRBV5-5 and TRBJ2-3; the match to TRBD2 covers 10 bases. The CDR3 runs to 15 residues. V shed 7 bases, J shed 3 bases, and the junction held 8 bases outside the gene matches. Germline assignment: CDR1 SGHKS and CDR2 YYEKEE (reference sequence).

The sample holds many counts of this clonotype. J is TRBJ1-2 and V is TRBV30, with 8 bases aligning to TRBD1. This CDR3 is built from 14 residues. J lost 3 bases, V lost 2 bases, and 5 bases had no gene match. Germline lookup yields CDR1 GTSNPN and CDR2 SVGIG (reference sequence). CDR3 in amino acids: CAWSQGAGDYGYTF. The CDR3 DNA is TGTGCCTGGAGTCAGGGGGCTGGAGACTATGGCTACACCTTC.

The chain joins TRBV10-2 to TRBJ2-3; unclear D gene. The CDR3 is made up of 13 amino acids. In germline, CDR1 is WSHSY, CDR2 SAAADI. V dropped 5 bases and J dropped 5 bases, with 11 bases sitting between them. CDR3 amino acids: CASSRVVEDTQYF. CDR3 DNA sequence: TGCGCCAGCAGTCGGGTTGTGGAAGATACGCAGTATTTT.

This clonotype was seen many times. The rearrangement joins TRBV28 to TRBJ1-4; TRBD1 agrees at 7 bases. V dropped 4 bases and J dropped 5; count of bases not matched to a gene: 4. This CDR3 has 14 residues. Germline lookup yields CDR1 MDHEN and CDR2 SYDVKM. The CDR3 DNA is TGTGCCAGCAGTTACACAGGGGAAAATGAAAAACTGTTTTTT. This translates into CASSYTGENEKLFF.

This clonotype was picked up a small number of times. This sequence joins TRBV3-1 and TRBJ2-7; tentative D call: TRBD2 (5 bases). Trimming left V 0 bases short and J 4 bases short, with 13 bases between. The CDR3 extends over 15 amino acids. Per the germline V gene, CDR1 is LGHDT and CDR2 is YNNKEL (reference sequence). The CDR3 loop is CASSQDRLPGYEQYF. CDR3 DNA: TGTGCCAGCAGCCAAGATAGGCTGCCGGGGTACGAGCAGTACTTC.

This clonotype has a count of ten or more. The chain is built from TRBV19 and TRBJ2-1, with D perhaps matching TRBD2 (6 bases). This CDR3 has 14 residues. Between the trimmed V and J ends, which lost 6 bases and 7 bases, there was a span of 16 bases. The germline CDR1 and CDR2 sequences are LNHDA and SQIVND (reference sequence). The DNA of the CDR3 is TGTGCCAGTAGATCGCGGGGTAAACGGAATGAGCAGTTCTTC. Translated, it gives CASRSRGKRNEQFF. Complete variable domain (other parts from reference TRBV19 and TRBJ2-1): DGGITQSPKYLFRKEGQNVTLSCEQNLNHDAMYWYRQDPGQGLRLIYYSQIVNDFQKGDIAEGYSVSREKKESFPLTVTSAQKNPTAFYLCASRSRGKRNEQFFGPGTRLTVL.